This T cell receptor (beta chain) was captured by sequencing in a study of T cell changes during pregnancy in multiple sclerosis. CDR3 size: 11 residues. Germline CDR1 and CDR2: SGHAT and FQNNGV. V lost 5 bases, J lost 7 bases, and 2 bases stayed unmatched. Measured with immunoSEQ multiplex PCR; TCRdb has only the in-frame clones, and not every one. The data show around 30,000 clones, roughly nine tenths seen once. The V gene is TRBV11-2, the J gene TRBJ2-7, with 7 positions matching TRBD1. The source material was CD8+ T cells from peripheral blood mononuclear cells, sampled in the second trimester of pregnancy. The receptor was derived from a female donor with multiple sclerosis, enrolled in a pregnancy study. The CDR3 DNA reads TGTGCCAGCAGCACGACAGGGGAGCAGTACTTC. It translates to CASSTTGEQYF.